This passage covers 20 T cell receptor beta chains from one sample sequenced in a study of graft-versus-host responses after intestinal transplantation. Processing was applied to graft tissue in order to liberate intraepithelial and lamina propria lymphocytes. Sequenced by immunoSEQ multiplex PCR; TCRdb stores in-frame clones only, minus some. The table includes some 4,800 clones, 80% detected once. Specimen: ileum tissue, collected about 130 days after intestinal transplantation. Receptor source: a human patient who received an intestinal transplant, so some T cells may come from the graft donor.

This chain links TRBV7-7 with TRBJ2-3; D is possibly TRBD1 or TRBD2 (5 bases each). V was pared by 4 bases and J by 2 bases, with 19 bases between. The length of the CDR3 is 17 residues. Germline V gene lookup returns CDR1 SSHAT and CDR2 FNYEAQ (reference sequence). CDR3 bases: TGTGCCAGCAGCTGGGGCCCGGGAACCCGGTCCACAGATACGCAGTATTTT. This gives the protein CASSWGPGTRSTDTQYF. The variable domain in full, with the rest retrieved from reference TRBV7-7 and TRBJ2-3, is GAGVSQSPRYKVTKRGQDVTLRCDPISSHATLYWYQQALGQGPEFLTYFNYEAQPDKSGLPSDRFSAERPEGSISTLTIQRTEQRDSAMYRCASSWGPGTRSTDTQYFGPGTRLTVL.

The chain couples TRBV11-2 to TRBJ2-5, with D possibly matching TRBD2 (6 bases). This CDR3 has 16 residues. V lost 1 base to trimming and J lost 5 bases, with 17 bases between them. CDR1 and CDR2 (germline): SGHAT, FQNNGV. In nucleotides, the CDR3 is TGTGCCAGCAGCTTAGGTATCAGCGGGTACTCGGAGACCCAGTACTTC. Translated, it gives CASSLGISGYSETQYF.

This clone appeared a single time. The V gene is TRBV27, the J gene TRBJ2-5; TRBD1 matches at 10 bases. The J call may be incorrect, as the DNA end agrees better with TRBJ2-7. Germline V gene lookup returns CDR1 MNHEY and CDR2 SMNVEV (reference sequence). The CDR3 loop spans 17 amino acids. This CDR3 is CASSRYGRDRGPYEQYF. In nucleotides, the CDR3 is TGTGCCAGCAGCCGTTACGGCCGGGACAGGGGCCCCTACGAGCAGTACTTC.

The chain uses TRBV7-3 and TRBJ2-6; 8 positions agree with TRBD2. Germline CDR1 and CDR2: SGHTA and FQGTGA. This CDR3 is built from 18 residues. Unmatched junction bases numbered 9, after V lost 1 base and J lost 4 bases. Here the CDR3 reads CASSLKGAGATGANVLTF. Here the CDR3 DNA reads TGTGCCAGCAGCTTAAAGGGAGCGGGGGCTACAGGGGCCAACGTCCTGACTTTC.

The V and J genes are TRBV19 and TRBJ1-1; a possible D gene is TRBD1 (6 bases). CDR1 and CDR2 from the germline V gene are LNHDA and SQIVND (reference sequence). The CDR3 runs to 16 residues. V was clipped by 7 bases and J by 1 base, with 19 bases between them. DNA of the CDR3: TGTGCCAGTATTCCGACCCAGGGGACCTCGAACACTGAAGCTTTCTTT. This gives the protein CASIPTQGTSNTEAFF.

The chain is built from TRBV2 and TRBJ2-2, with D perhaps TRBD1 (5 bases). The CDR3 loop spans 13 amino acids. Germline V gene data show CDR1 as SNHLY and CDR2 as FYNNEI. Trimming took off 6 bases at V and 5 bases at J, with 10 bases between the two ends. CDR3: CASRRTLTGELFF. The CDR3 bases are TGTGCCAGCAGGCGGACACTTACCGGGGAGCTGTTTTTT.

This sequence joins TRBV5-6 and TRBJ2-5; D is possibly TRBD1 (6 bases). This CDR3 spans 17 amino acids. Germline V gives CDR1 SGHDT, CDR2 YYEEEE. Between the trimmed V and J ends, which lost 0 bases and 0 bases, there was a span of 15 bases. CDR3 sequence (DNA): TGTGCCAGCAGCTTGGTGTGGCGACAGGTGTACCAAGAGACCCAGTACTTC. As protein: CASSLVWRQVYQETQYF.

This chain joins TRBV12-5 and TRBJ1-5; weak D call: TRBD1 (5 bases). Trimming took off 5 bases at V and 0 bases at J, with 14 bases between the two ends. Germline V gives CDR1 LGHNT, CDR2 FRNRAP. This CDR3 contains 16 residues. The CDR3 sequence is CASGRDRNYSNQPQHF. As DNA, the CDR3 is TGTGCTAGTGGTAGGGACCGAAACTATAGCAATCAGCCCCAGCATTTT.

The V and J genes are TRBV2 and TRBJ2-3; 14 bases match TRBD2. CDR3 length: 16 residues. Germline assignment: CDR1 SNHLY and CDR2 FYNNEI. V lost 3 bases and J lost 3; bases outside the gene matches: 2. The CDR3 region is CASSDGLAGGTDTQYF. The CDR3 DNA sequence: TGTGCCAGCAGTGATGGACTAGCGGGAGGTACAGATACGCAGTATTTT.

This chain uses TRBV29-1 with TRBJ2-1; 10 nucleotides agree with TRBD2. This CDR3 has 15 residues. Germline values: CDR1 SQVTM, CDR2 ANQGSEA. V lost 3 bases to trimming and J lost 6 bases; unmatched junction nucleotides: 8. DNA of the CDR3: TGCAGCGTTGATCGTGGGCTAGCGGGAGTCAATGAGCAGTTCTTC. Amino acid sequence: CSVDRGLAGVNEQFF.

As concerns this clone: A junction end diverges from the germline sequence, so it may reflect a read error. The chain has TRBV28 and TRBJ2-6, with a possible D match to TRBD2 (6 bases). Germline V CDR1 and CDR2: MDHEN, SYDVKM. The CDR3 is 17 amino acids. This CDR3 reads CASSLYPGEAGANVLTF. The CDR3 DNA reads TGTGCCAGCAGCTTATACCCGGGGGAAGCTGGGGCCAACGTCCTGACTTTC.

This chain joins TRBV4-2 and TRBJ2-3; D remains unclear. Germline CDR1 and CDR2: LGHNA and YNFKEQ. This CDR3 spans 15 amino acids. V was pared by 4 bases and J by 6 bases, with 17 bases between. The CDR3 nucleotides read TGTGCCAGCAGCCTCCCCAGGCCGGGTTCCGATACGCAGTATTTT. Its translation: CASSLPRPGSDTQYF.

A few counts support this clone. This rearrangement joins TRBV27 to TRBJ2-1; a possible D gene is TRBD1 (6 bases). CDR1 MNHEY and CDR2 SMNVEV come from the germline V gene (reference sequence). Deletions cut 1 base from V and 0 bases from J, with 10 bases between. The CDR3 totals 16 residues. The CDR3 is CASSLYGDTSYNEQFF. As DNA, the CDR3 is TGTGCCAGCAGTTTATACGGGGACACCTCCTACAATGAGCAGTTCTTC.

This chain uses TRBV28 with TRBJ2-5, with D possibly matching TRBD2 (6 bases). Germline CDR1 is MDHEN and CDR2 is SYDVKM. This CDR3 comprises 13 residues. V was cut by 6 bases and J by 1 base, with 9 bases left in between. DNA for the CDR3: TGTGCCAGCAGCGCGACTAGCCAAGAGACCCAGTACTTC. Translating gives CASSATSQETQYF.

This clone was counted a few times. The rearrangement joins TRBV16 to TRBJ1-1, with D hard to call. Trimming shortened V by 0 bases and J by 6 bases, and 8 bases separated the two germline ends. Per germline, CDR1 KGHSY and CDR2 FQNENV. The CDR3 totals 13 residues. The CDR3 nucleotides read TGTGCCAGCAGCCAATCCACAGTGTCTGAAGCTTTCTTT. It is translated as CASSQSTVSEAFF. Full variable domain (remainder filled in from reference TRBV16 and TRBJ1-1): GEEVAQTPKHLVRGEGQKAKLYCAPIKGHSYVFWYQQVLKNEFKFLISFQNENVFDETGMPKERFSAKCLPNSPCSLEIQATKLEDSAVYFCASSQSTVSEAFFGQGTRLTVV.

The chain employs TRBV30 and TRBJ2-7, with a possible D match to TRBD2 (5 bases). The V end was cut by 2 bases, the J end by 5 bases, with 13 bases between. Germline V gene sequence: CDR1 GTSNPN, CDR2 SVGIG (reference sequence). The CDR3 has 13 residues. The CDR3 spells CAWSHPNGDEQYF. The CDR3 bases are TGTGCCTGGAGTCACCCTAACGGGGACGAGCAGTACTTC.

The CDR3 DNA sequence: TGTGCCAGCAGTGACGGTGGGCAGGGCAATCAGCCCCAGCATTTT. Translating gives CASSDGGQGNQPQHF. The chain combines TRBV6-1 with TRBJ1-5, with unresolved D. CDR1 MNHNS and CDR2 SASEGT come from the germline V gene. V lost 3 bases, J lost 2 bases, and 11 bases lay in between. CDR3 size: 15 residues.

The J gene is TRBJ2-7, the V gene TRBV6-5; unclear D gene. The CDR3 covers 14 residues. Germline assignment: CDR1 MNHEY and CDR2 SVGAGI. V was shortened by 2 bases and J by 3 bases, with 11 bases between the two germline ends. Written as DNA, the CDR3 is TGTGCCAGCAGTTACGACTCTCCCCACTACGAGCAGTACTTC. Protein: CASSYDSPHYEQYF.

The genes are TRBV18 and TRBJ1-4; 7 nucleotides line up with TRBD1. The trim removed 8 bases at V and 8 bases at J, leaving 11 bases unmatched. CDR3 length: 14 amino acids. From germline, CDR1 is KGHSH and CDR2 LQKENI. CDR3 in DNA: TGTGCCAGCATGCCCCCGGGACAGCGCGAAAAACTGTTTTTT. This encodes CASMPPGQREKLFF.

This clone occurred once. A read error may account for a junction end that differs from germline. The DNA of the CDR3 is TGTGCCGGCAGTGTAGTCTTCGAGAACTATAATGAAAAACTGTTTTTT. Its protein product is CAGSVVFENYNEKLFF. This rearrangement joins TRBV25-1 to TRBJ1-4; D remains ambiguous. The length of the CDR3 is 16 residues. Germline loops: CDR1 MGHDK, CDR2 SYGVNS.